Listed below are T cell receptor beta chains from one sample, sequenced in a study of cytomegalovirus exposure and HLA in healthy donors. TCRdb's table, derived via immunoSEQ multiplex PCR, lists solely in-frame clones and lacks some. This table has some 140,000 clones, about three quarters appearing once. Sample: PBMCs. The receptors were gathered from a man aged 45 to 65 in good health and CMV-seropositive. Each CDR3 is given with its conserved first and last residue. A D gene is named only where the DNA matches it firmly. Clone sizes are given selectively: once, few, many, or a class where the clone is expanded.

CASSEDGAVYGYTF,TGTGCCAGCAGTGAAGATGGCGCGGTGTATGGCTACACCTTC,TRBJ1-2,TRBV2,NA,NA
CASSTDRATNEKLFF,TGTGCCAGCAGCACCGACAGGGCTACTAATGAAAAACTGTTTTTT,TRBJ1-4,TRBV7-2,TRBD1,NA
CASSLSVGGLNEQYF,TGTGCCAGCAGCCTTTCTGTGGGGGGTCTTAACGAGCAGTACTTC,TRBJ2-7,TRBV11-2,NA,NA
CASRQGGNQPQHF,TGCGCCAGCAGACAGGGCGGCAATCAGCCCCAGCATTTT,TRBJ1-5,TRBV10-2,NA,NA
CASSILDPNTEAFF,TGTGCCAGTAGTATCCTAGACCCGAACACTGAAGCTTTCTTT,TRBJ1-1,TRBV19,NA,NA
CASSYPGQGNTEAFF,TGTGCCAGCAGTTACCCGGGACAGGGAAACACTGAAGCTTTCTTT,TRBJ1-1,TRBV6-6,TRBD1,few
CASSLKAGTGDNEQFF,TGCGCCAGCAGCTTGAAGGCCGGGACAGGGGACAATGAGCAGTTCTTC,TRBJ2-1,TRBV5-1,TRBD1,NA
CASSLVQEQETQYF,TGTGCCAGCAGCTTGGTACAGGAACAAGAGACCCAGTACTTC,TRBJ2-5,TRBV7-2,NA,once
CASSQEGGRGLSSYEQYF,TGCGCCAGCAGCCAAGAGGGAGGGCGGGGTCTCAGCTCCTACGAGCAGTACTTC,TRBJ2-7,TRBV4-1,TRBD2,NA
CASSQLGGRETQYF,TGCGCCAGCAGCCAGTTGGGGGGGAGAGAGACCCAGTACTTC,TRBJ2-5,TRBV4-3,TRBD2,NA
CASSLVQGSGANVLTF,TGTGCCAGCAGCTTGGTTCAGGGGTCTGGGGCCAACGTCCTGACTTTC,TRBJ2-6,TRBV5-5,NA,NA